This entry lists 30 T cell receptor beta chains sequenced from one sample in a study of cytomegalovirus exposure and HLA in healthy donors. The study ran its PCR with 60 Vbeta and 13 Jbeta primers. The repertoire was sequenced with immunoSEQ multiplex PCR; TCRdb's copy has only in-frame clones and lacks some. The sample consists of 15,000 to 20,000 clones, 65% to 75% of them appearing once. Sequencing was performed on PBMCs. These receptors all come from a man aged 18 to 30 in good health and CMV-seronegative.

The chain recombines TRBV25-1 with TRBJ1-1; D may be TRBD1 (5 bases). Germline V gene data show CDR1 as MGHDK and CDR2 as SYGVNS. The CDR3 loop spans 16 amino acids. V was pared by 0 bases and J by 5 bases, with 16 bases between. CDR3 nucleotide sequence: TGTGCCAGCAGTGAATATGGGCAGGGCTTAGAAACTGAAGCTTTCTTT. As protein: CASSEYGQGLETEAFF.

V gene TRBV18 combines with J gene TRBJ1-1; TRBD1 might be the D (5 bases). V lost 2 bases to trimming and J lost 7 bases, with 8 bases between them. Germline V gene sequence: CDR1 KGHSH, CDR2 LQKENI. CDR3 length: 12 residues. DNA for the CDR3: TGTGCCAGCTCACCAGGAGGGGATGAAGCTTTCTTT. Its translation is CASSPGGDEAFF. The full variable domain, completed using reference TRBV18 and TRBJ1-1, is NAGVMQNPRHLVRRRGQEARLRCSPMKGHSHVYWYRQLPEEGLKFMVYLQKENIIDESGMPKERFSAEFPKEGPSILRIQQVVRGDSAAYFCASSPGGDEAFFGQGTRLTVV.

A few counts support this clone. This chain links TRBV27 with TRBJ2-3; TRBD2 matches at 10 bases. The CDR3 has 18 amino acids. Germline assignment: CDR1 MNHEY and CDR2 SMNVEV (reference sequence). Losses at the gene ends were 0 bases for V and 2 bases for J; bases not matched to a gene: 8. The CDR3 DNA reads TGTGCCAGCAGTTTATCGCGAGCGGGAGGGGTCCCCACAGATACGCAGTATTTT. Encoded protein: CASSLSRAGGVPTDTQYF.

This sequence joins TRBV6-5 and TRBJ2-7, with 13 bases lining up with TRBD2. The CDR3 runs to 14 residues. Germline assignment: CDR1 MNHEY and CDR2 SVGAGI. With 6 bases clipped from V and 3 bases from J, the junction kept 2 bases outside the gene matches. The CDR3: CASRLAGGNYEQYF. Here the CDR3 DNA reads TGTGCCAGCAGACTAGCGGGAGGGAACTACGAGCAGTACTTC.

The CDR3 sequence: CASSEDTEAFF. In DNA, the CDR3 is TGTGCCAGCTCCGAGGACACTGAAGCTTTCTTT. J is TRBJ1-1 and V is TRBV18, with D uncertain. The CDR3 is made up of 11 amino acids. Per the germline V gene, CDR1 is KGHSH and CDR2 is LQKENI. V shed 6 bases and J shed 3 bases, with 5 bases lying between them.

This clone was seen once. The V and J genes are TRBV30 and TRBJ1-3; possibly TRBD1 for D (5 bases). The CDR3 runs 14 residues. CDR1 GTSNPN and CDR2 SVGIG come from the germline V gene (reference sequence). Trimming took 7 bases from V and 0 from J, leaving 13 bases between them. The CDR3 protein is CASQTGDSGNTIYF. Here the CDR3 DNA reads TGTGCCTCCCAAACAGGCGACTCTGGAAACACCATATATTTT.

The gene calls are TRBV2 and TRBJ1-1; D gene uncertain. Germline lookup yields CDR1 SNHLY and CDR2 FYNNEI. V dropped 4 bases and J dropped 8 bases, with 8 bases sitting between them. The CDR3 is made up of 11 amino acids. Written as DNA, the CDR3 is TGTGCCAGCAGTGCCGAGGGAGAAGCTTTCTTT. Translated, it gives CASSAEGEAFF.

This clone is a singleton in its sample. The V and J genes are TRBV2 and TRBJ1-6; weak D call: TRBD1 (6 bases). The CDR3 loop spans 15 amino acids. The V gene's germline CDR1 is SNHLY and CDR2 FYNNEI. V dropped 3 bases and J dropped 10 bases, with 16 bases sitting between them. The CDR3 sequence is CASSEVVRGGSPLHF. The CDR3 DNA reads as TGTGCCAGCAGTGAGGTGGTCAGGGGTGGCTCACCCCTCCACTTT.

Here the CDR3 DNA reads TGTGCCAGCAGCTTATCGAGACAGTCCTACGAGCAGTACTTC. This translates into CASSLSRQSYEQYF. The chain joins TRBV7-2 to TRBJ2-7, with D possibly being TRBD1 (5 bases). This CDR3 contains 14 residues. Germline CDR1 SGHTA, CDR2 FQGNSA. Deletions cut 2 bases from V and 1 base from J, with 9 bases between. Supplemented by reference TRBV7-2 and TRBJ2-7, the full variable domain reads GAGVSQSPSNKVTEKGKDVELRCDPISGHTALYWYRQSLGQGLEFLIYFQGNSAPDKSGLPSDRFSAERTGGSVSTLTIQRTQQEDSAVYLCASSLSRQSYEQYFGPGTRLTVT.

The V gene is TRBV30, the J gene TRBJ1-2; D call uncertain. The germline V gene has CDR1 GTSNPN and CDR2 SVGIG (reference sequence). CDR3 length: 11 residues. Trimming took off 4 bases at V and 4 bases at J, with 7 bases between the two ends. CDR3 DNA sequence: TGTGCCTGGATGGGAGGCTATGGCTACACCTTC. This translates into CAWMGGYGYTF.

This rearrangement joins TRBV6-5 to TRBJ2-1; no reliable D call. V lost 2 bases and J lost 8, with 10 bases in between. The V gene's germline CDR1 is MNHEY and CDR2 SVGAGI. The CDR3 is made up of 13 amino acids. The CDR3 region is CASSYLTSHEQFF. The CDR3 region has the DNA TGTGCCAGCAGTTACCTTACATCCCATGAGCAGTTCTTC.

The chain couples TRBV7-9 to TRBJ2-1, with D maybe TRBD2 (7 bases). The V end lost 4 bases, the J end lost 9 bases, and 16 bases lay between the germline ends. CDR1 is SEHNR, CDR2 FQNEAQ, per germline (reference sequence). The CDR3 has 14 residues. The CDR3 DNA reads TGTGCCAGCAGCTCCGGGGGGCGGGAGATTGAGCAGTTCTTC. It codes for CASSSGGREIEQFF. The whole variable domain, remainder taken from reference TRBV7-9 and TRBJ2-1, is DTGVSQNPRHKITKRGQNVTFRCDPISEHNRLYWYRQTLGQGPEFLTYFQNEAQLEKSRLLSDRFSAERPKGSFSTLEIQRTEQGDSAMYLCASSSGGREIEQFFGPGTRLTVL.

This clone was seen a single time. The chain links TRBV6-1 to TRBJ2-7; D might be TRBD1 (5 bases). Germline-derived CDR1 and CDR2 are MNHNS and SASEGT. This CDR3 has 13 residues. V lost 3 bases, J lost 4 bases, and 10 bases lay in between. The CDR3 coding sequence is TGTGCCAGCAGTGAGACAGATTTTTACGAGCAGTACTTC. Its protein is CASSETDFYEQYF.

This chain connects TRBV29-1 to TRBJ2-7; TRBD1 agrees at 7 bases. V lost 1 base to trimming and J lost 2 bases; unmatched junction nucleotides: 5. The germline CDR1 and CDR2 sequences are SQVTM and ANQGSEA. The CDR3 spans 14 residues. CDR3 in DNA: TGCAGCGTTGAAGCGGCAGGGGGACCCTACGAGCAGTACTTC. It is translated as CSVEAAGGPYEQYF.

The V and J genes are TRBV6-5 and TRBJ2-1; 9 bases map to TRBD1. Germline V gene sequence: CDR1 MNHEY, CDR2 SVGAGI. This CDR3 region has 15 residues. J was trimmed by 8 bases and V by 2 bases; bases with no gene match: 7. CDR3 sequence: CASSYTGTGKDEQFF. The CDR3 DNA reads TGTGCCAGCAGTTACACCGGGACAGGGAAGGATGAGCAGTTCTTC.

V and J are TRBV6-5 and TRBJ1-3; the D gene is possibly TRBD1 (5 bases). V was shortened by 5 bases and J by 2 bases, with 13 bases between the two germline ends. CDR3 length: 15 amino acids. Germline V lookup: CDR1 MNHEY, CDR2 SVGAGI. The CDR3 DNA sequence: TGTGCCAGCAGTCCCCCAGGAGGGGCTGGAAACACCATATATTTT. Protein: CASSPPGGAGNTIYF.

The gene calls are TRBV6-5 and TRBJ1-2; a weak D match, TRBD1 (5 bases). There are 14 residues in the CDR3. V lost 4 bases, J lost 2 bases, and 11 bases lay in between. From germline, CDR1 is MNHEY and CDR2 SVGAGI. The CDR3 nucleotides read TGTGCCAGCAGTTTGACAGTGTCGAACTATGGCTACACCTTC. It yields the protein CASSLTVSNYGYTF.

CDR3 DNA sequence: TGTGCCTATTCGGGGGGCTCCTACGAGCAGTACTTC. Residues: CAYSGGSYEQYF. The chain carries TRBV30 and TRBJ2-7, with TRBD2 identical over 7 bases. The CDR3 has 12 residues. Germline loops: CDR1 GTSNPN, CDR2 SVGIG (reference sequence). With V trimmed by 7 bases and J by 0 bases, 3 bases remained unmatched.

V usage is TRBV5-1 and J usage is TRBJ2-2; perhaps TRBD1 as D (5 bases). V was shortened by 2 bases and J by 6 bases, with 8 bases between the two germline ends. Germline values: CDR1 SGHRS, CDR2 YFSETQ. This CDR3 contains 13 residues. The CDR3 bases are TGCGCCAGCAGCTTTGACAGCCCCGGGGAGCTGTTTTTT. This sequence encodes CASSFDSPGELFF.

This chain connects TRBV29-1 to TRBJ1-1; D unresolved. The germline V gene has CDR1 SQVTM and CDR2 ANQGSEA. The CDR3 is 9 amino acids. Trimming removed 3 bases from V and 7 bases from J, with 3 bases in between. As DNA, the CDR3 is TGCAGCGTTGATAGTGAAGCTTTCTTT. Protein sequence: CSVDSEAFF.

The rearrangement uses TRBV30 and TRBJ1-1; D is unclear. With 2 bases removed from V and 8 bases from J, the gap between germline ends came to 18 bases. Germline V gives CDR1 GTSNPN, CDR2 SVGIG (reference sequence). The CDR3 has 14 residues. CDR3 in DNA: TGTGCCTGGAGTCTCAACGGAGGATCGGGAGAAGCTTTCTTT. Its translation is CAWSLNGGSGEAFF.

The V gene is TRBV6-1, the J gene TRBJ1-2; 7 positions agree with TRBD1. The germline gives CDR1 MNHNS, CDR2 SASEGT. Trimming at V came to 8 bases and at J to 3 bases, leaving 9 bases not matched to a gene. This CDR3 region has 14 residues. CDR3 protein: CASVNRGEDYGYTF. The CDR3, as DNA: TGTGCCAGCGTTAACAGGGGCGAAGACTATGGCTACACCTTC.

The genes are TRBV30 and TRBJ1-5; possible D gene TRBD1, 6 bases. Germline loops: CDR1 GTSNPN, CDR2 SVGIG (reference sequence). V was shortened by 5 bases and J by 1 base, with 15 bases between the two germline ends. CDR3 length: 15 amino acids. Here the CDR3 reads CAWGGGGRSNQPQHF. In nucleotides, the CDR3 is TGTGCCTGGGGGGGCGGGGGTAGAAGCAATCAGCCCCAGCATTTT.

This clone has only one observation. The CDR3 sequence is CSVEELGISYNEQFF. The CDR3 DNA reads as TGCAGCGTTGAAGAGTTGGGCATTTCCTACAATGAGCAGTTCTTC. J is TRBJ2-1 and V is TRBV29-1; no clear D. Germline lookup yields CDR1 SQVTM and CDR2 ANQGSEA. V was trimmed by 0 bases and J by 1 base, leaving 10 bases between them. The length of the CDR3 is 15 residues.

This chain links TRBV29-1 with TRBJ1-4, with 7 bases matching TRBD1. The CDR3 runs to 13 residues. Germline values: CDR1 SQVTM, CDR2 ANQGSEA. J gave up 7 bases and V 4 bases, and 6 bases lay outside the gene matches. The CDR3 sequence: CSVGSGGGEKLFF. The DNA for the CDR3 is TGCAGCGTTGGGTCAGGGGGTGGTGAAAAACTGTTTTTT.

This clone appeared a single time. The CDR3 region is CAWTGTRNTEAFF. As DNA, the CDR3 is TGTGCCTGGACTGGGACACGAAACACTGAAGCTTTCTTT. The chain recombines TRBV30 with TRBJ1-1; a possible D gene is TRBD1 (6 bases). This CDR3 spans 13 amino acids. Trimming took off 4 bases at V and 2 bases at J, with 11 bases between the two ends. CDR1 is GTSNPN and CDR2 is SVGIG in the germline V gene (reference sequence).

The V and J genes are TRBV5-1 and TRBJ1-1; tentative D call: TRBD1 (5 bases). CDR3 length equals 16 residues. Germline CDR1 SGHRS, CDR2 YFSETQ. The V end lost 0 bases, the J end lost 1 base, and 13 bases lay between the germline ends. The CDR3 protein is CASSLAGGTRNTEAFF. The CDR3 DNA reads as TGCGCCAGCAGCTTGGCCGGGGGGACGAGGAACACTGAAGCTTTCTTT.

The rearrangement joins TRBV2 to TRBJ2-7, with 8 bases fitting TRBD2. This CDR3 spans 17 amino acids. V lost 5 bases and J lost 6; bases outside the gene matches: 18. Germline CDR1 reads SNHLY; CDR2 reads FYNNEI. CDR3 sequence (DNA): TGTGCCAGCAGTACGGAATTTAGCGGGGACCCTACTCTCGAGCAGTACTTC. This encodes CASSTEFSGDPTLEQYF.

This rearrangement joins TRBV7-8 to TRBJ2-2, with D perhaps TRBD2 (6 bases). This CDR3 spans 16 amino acids. Germline loops: CDR1 SGHVS, CDR2 FQNEAQ. Trimming pared 4 bases from V and 4 bases from J, leaving 16 bases between. CDR3 region: CASSSGVDPSTGELFF. DNA for the CDR3: TGTGCCAGCAGCTCGGGGGTGGACCCCAGCACCGGGGAGCTGTTTTTT.

This clone was detected a few times. The CDR3 region is CASSFGGKTDTQYF. CDR3 in DNA: TGCGCCAGCAGCTTCGGGGGGAAAACAGATACGCAGTATTTT. V usage is TRBV5-1 and J usage is TRBJ2-3, with 7 nucleotides matching TRBD2. The germline gives CDR1 SGHRS, CDR2 YFSETQ. V dropped 2 bases and J dropped 3; count of bases not matched to a gene: 3. This CDR3 is 14 amino acids long.